The present T cell receptor beta chain was sequenced within a study of kidney transplant recipient with SARS-CoV-2 infection. Worth noting for this clonotype: It may be a read error: a sequence one base away is much more abundant.

V shed 2 bases and J shed 3 bases, with 14 bases lying between them. The CDR3 length is 15 residues. Per the germline V gene, CDR1 is MNHEY and CDR2 is SMNVEV (reference sequence). Each CDR3 protein gets one entry after TCRdb re-called the reads with MiXCR. The data contain approximately 250,000 distinct CDR3 sequences, more than 25% of them singletons. The TCR sequence derives from a male patient in his thirties who had COVID-19 and was a kidney transplant recipient. Some T cells may be supplied by the graft donor. The V and J genes are TRBV27 and TRBJ2-7; TRBD1 is a possible D gene (7 bases). Sequencing was performed on a blood sample, taken at baseline and between days 110 and 120 from a kidney transplant recipient. The CDR3 is CASSLLSRGVYEQYF. The CDR3, as DNA: TGTGCCAGCAGTTTACTTTCCAGGGGGGTCTACGAGCAGTACTTC.